This T cell receptor (beta chain) was observed in a study of blood T cell repertoires in COVID-19. Study-wide context: Sources were T cells, B-cell-depleted T cells, or PBMCs; the material itself was cDNA or gDNA.

This clone was recorded a few times. The CDR3 extends over 15 amino acids. J lost 6 bases, V lost 7 bases, and 9 bases had no gene match. The germline V gene has CDR1 MNHNY and CDR2 SVGAGI (reference sequence). In the source study's methods: The assay estimated nucleated cells by amplifying reference gene primers. The table came from immunoSEQ multiplex PCR; TCRdb's copy has only in-frame clones and leaves some out. V and J calls and clone size are copied from that table; D and trimming were computed from the DNA. The table includes about 300,000 clones, about nine tenths detected once. The chain carries TRBV6-6 and TRBJ2-2, with 9 bases fitting TRBD1. The origin of this receptor is a young woman who had recovered from COVID-19. Sequenced material: PBMCs or T cells enriched from blood (not recorded which). The CDR3 here is CASTHDGTGPGELFF. DNA of the CDR3: TGTGCCAGCACCCACGACGGGACAGGGCCCGGGGAGCTGTTTTTT.